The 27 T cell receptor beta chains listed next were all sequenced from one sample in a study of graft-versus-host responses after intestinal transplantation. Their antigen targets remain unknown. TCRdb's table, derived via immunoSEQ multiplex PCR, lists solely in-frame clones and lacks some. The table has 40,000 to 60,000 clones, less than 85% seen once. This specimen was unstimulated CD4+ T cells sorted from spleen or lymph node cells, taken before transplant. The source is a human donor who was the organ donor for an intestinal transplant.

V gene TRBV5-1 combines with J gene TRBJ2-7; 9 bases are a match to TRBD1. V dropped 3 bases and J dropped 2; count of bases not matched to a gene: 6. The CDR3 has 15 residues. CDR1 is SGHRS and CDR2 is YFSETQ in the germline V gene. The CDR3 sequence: CASSWGQGSTYEQYF. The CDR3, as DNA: TGCGCCAGCAGCTGGGGACAGGGTTCTACCTACGAGCAGTACTTC. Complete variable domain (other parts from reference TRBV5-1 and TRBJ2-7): KAGVTQTPRYLIKTRGQQVTLSCSPISGHRSVSWYQQTPGQGLQFLFEYFSETQRNKGNFPGRFSGRQFSNSRSEMNVSTLELGDSALYLCASSWGQGSTYEQYFGPGTRLTVT.

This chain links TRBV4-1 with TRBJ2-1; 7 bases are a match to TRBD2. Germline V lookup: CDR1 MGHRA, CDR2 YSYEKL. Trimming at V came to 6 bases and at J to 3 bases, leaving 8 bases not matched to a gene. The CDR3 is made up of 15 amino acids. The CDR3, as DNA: TGCGCCAGCAGGAGTGGGTTAGCGGGCTACAATGAGCAGTTCTTC. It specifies CASRSGLAGYNEQFF.

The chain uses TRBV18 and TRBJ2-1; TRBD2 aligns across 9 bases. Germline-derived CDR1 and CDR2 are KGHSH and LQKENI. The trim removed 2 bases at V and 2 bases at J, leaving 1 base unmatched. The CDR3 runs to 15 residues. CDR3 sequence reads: CASSPVAGAYNEQFF. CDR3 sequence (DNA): TGTGCCAGCTCACCAGTAGCGGGAGCCTACAATGAGCAGTTCTTC.

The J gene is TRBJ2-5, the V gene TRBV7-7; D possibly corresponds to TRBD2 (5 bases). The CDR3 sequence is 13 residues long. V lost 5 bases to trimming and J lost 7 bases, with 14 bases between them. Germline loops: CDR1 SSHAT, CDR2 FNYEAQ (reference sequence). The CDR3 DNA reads TGTGCCAGCAGCCCATCAGCGGCTGGGACCCAGTACTTC. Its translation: CASSPSAAGTQYF. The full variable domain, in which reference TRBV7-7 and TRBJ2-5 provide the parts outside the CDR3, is GAGVSQSPRYKVTKRGQDVTLRCDPISSHATLYWYQQALGQGPEFLTYFNYEAQPDKSGLPSDRFSAERPEGSISTLTIQRTEQRDSAMYRCASSPSAAGTQYFGPGTRLLVL.

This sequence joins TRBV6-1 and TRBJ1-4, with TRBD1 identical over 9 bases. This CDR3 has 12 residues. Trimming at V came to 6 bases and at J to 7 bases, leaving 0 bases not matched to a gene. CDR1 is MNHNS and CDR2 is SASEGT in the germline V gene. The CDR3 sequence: CASRDRGEKLFF. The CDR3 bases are TGTGCCAGCAGGGACAGGGGTGAAAAACTGTTTTTT.

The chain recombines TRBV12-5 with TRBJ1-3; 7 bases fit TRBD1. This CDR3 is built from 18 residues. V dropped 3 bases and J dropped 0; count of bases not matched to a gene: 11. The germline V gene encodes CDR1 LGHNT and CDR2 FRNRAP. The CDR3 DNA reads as TGTGCTAGTGGTTTCATTGGACAGGCAGGGGCCTCTGGAAACACCATATATTTT. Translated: CASGFIGQAGASGNTIYF.

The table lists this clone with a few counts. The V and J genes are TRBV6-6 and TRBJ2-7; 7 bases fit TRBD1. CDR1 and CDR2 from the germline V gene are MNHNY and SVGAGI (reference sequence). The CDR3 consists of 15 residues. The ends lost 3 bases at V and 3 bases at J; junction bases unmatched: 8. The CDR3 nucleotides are TGTGCCAGCAGTTATTCAACAGGGGCCTTCTACGAGCAGTACTTC. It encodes CASSYSTGAFYEQYF.

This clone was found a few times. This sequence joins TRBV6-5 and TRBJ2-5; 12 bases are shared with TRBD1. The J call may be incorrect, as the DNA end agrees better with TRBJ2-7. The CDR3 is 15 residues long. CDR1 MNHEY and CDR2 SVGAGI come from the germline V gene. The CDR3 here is CASRTGTGGTYEQYF. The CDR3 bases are TGTGCCAGCAGAACCGGGACAGGGGGCACCTACGAGCAGTACTTC.

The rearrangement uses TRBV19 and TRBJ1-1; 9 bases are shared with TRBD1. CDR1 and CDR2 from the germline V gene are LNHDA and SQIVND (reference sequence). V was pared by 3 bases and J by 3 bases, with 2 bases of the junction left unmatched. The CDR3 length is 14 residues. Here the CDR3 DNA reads TGTGCCAGTAGTATCTGGACAGGGGACACTGAAGCTTTCTTT. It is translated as CASSIWTGDTEAFF.

In DNA form, the CDR3 reads TGTGCCAGCAGCTTCCGGGACCTGAACACTGAAGCTTTCTTT. Its protein product is CASSFRDLNTEAFF. This chain uses TRBV11-3 with TRBJ1-1, with a possible D match to TRBD1 (5 bases). V lost 3 bases and J 0 bases, leaving 8 bases between the germline ends. The CDR3 has 14 residues. Germline lookup yields CDR1 SGHNT and CDR2 YENEEA.

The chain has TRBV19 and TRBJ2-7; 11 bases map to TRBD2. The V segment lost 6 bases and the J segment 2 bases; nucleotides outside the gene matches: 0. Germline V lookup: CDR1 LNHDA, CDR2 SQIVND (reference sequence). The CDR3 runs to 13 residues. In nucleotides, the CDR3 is TGTGCCAGTAGGACTAGCGGGACCTACGAGCAGTACTTC. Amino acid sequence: CASRTSGTYEQYF.

This chain's CDR3 is CASRLMYGPSNTEAFF. CDR3 in DNA: TGTGCAAGTCGCTTGATGTACGGCCCCTCCAACACTGAAGCTTTCTTT. J is TRBJ1-1 and V is TRBV12-2. TRBV12-2 is labeled a pseudogene. The CDR3 contains 16 residues.

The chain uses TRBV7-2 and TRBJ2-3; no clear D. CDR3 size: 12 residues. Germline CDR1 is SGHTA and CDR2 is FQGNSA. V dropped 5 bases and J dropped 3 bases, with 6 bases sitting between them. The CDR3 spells CASSHRTDTQYF. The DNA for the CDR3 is TGTGCCAGCAGCCACCGGACAGATACGCAGTATTTT.

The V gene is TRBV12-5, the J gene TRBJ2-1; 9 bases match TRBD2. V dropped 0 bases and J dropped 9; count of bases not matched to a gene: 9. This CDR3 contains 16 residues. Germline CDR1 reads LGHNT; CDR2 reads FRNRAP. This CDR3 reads CASGLVISGSSSEQFF. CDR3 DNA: TGTGCTAGTGGTTTGGTTATTAGCGGGAGTAGTAGTGAGCAGTTCTTC.

The DNA for the CDR3 is TGTGCCAGCAGCTTGCTAGCAGATACGCAGTATTTT. Its protein product is CASSLLADTQYF. The rearrangement links TRBV5-6 to TRBJ2-3, with unresolved D. Trimming pared 1 base from V and 4 bases from J, leaving 4 bases between. Germline V lookup: CDR1 SGHDT, CDR2 YYEEEE. This CDR3 spans 12 amino acids.

The CDR3 DNA reads as TGCGCCAGCAGCCAAGATAGCGGGGGGTACAATGAGCAGTTCTTC. Amino acid sequence: CASSQDSGGYNEQFF. This rearrangement joins TRBV4-3 to TRBJ2-1; 10 nucleotides align to TRBD2. With 0 bases clipped from V and 4 bases from J, the junction kept 0 bases outside the gene matches. Germline V gene sequence: CDR1 LGHNA, CDR2 YSLEER. The CDR3 runs to 15 residues.

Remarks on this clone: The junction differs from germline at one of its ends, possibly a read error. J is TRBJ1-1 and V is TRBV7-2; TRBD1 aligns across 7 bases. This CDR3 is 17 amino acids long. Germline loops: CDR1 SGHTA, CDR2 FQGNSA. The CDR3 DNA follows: TGTGCCAGCAGGTTAGAGGGGCAGGCCAGGGGGGAAACTGAAGCTTTCTTT. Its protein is CASRLEGQARGETEAFF.

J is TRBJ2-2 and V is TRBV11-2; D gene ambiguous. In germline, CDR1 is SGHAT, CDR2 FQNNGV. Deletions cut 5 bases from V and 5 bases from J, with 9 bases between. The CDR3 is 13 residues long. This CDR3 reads CASSPDLTGELFF. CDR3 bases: TGTGCCAGCAGCCCAGACCTGACCGGGGAGCTGTTTTTT.

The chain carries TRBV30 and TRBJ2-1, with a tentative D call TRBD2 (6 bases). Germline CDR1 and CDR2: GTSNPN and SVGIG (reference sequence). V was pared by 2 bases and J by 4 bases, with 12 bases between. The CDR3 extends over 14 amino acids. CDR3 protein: CAWSLLAGYNEQFF. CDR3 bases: TGTGCCTGGAGTCTACTAGCAGGATACAATGAGCAGTTCTTC.

The CDR3, as DNA: TGCGCCAGCAGCCAAGGACAGGGATATAATTCACCCCTCCACTTT. Its translation: CASSQGQGYNSPLHF. This chain joins TRBV4-1 and TRBJ1-6, with 7 bases that match TRBD1. CDR3 size: 15 residues. With V trimmed by 1 base and J by 4 bases, 1 base remained unmatched. Germline V gene data show CDR1 as MGHRA and CDR2 as YSYEKL.

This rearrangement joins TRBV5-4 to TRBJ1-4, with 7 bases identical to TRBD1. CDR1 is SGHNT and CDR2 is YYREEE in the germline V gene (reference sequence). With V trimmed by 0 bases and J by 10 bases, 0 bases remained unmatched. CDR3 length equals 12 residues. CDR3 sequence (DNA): TGTGCCAGCAGCTTGGACAGGGGAAAACTGTTTTTT. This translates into CASSLDRGKLFF.

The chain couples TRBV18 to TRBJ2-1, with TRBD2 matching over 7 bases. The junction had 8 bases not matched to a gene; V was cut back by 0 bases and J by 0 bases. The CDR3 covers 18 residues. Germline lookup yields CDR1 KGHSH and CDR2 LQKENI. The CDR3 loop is CASSPPQLLASSYNEQFF. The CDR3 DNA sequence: TGTGCCAGCTCACCACCTCAGCTACTAGCGAGCTCCTACAATGAGCAGTTCTTC.

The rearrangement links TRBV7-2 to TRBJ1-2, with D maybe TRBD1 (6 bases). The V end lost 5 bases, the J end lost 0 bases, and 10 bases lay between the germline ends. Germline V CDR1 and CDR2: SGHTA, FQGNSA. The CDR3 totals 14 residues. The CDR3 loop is CASSPDSTNYGYTF. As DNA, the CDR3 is TGTGCCAGCAGCCCGGACAGTACTAACTATGGCTACACCTTC.

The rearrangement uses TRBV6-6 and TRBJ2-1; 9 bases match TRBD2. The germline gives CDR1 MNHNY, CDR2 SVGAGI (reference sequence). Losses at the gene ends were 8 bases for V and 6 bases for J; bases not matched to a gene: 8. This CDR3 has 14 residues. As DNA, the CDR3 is TGTGCCAGCCGAGATAGCGGGAGTGGCAATGAGCAGTTCTTC. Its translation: CASRDSGSGNEQFF.

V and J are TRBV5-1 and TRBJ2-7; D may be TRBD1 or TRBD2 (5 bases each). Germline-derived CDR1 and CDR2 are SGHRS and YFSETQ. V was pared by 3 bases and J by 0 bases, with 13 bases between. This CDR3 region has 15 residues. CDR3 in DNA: TGCGCCAGCAGCTCCGGGACCGCAGACTCCTACGAGCAGTACTTC. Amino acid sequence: CASSSGTADSYEQYF.

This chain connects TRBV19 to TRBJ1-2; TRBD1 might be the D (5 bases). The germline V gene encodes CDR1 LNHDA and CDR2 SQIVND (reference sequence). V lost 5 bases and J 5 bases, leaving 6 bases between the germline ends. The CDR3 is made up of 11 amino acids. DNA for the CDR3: TGTGCCAGTAGTCGGGGGTATGGCTACACCTTC. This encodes CASSRGYGYTF.

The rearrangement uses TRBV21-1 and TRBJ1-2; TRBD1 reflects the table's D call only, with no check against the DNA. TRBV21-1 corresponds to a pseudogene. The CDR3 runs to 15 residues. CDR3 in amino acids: CASSKWVGAGYGYTF. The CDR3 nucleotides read TGTGCCAGCAGCAAATGGGTGGGGGCCGGCTATGGCTACACCTTC.